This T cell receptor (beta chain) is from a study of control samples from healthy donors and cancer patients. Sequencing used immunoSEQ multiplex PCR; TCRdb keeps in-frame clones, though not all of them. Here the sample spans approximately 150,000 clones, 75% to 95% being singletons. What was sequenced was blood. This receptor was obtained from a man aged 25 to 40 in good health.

CDR3 residues: CASSPLRAGRGYEQYF. The CDR3 nucleotides read TGTGCCAGCAGCCCCTTGAGGGCGGGCCGAGGTTACGAGCAGTACTTC. The V gene is TRBV9, the J gene TRBJ2-7, with D maybe TRBD2 (5 bases). The CDR3 runs 16 residues. Germline CDR1 is SGDLS and CDR2 is YYNGEE. Between the trimmed V and J ends, which lost 4 bases and 4 bases, there was a span of 21 bases.